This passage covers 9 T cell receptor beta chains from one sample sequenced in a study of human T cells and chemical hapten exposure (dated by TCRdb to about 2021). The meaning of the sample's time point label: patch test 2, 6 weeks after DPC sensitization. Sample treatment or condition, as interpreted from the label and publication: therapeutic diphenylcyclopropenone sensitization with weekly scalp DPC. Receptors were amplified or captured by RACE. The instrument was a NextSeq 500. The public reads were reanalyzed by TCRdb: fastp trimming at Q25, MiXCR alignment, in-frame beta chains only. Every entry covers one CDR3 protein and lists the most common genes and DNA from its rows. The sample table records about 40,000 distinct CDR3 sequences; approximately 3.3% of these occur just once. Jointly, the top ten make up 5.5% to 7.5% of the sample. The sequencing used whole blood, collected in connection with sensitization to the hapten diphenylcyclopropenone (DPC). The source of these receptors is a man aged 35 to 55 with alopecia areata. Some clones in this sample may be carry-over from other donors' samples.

The CDR3 DNA reads as TGTGCCAGCAGCTTACGGGGGACCGGGGAGCTGTTTTTT. Its translation is CASSLRGTGELFF. V gene TRBV7-3 combines with J gene TRBJ2-2; the D gene is possibly TRBD2 (6 bases). V dropped 2 bases and J dropped 5 bases, with 6 bases sitting between them. The CDR3 is made up of 13 amino acids. The germline V gene has CDR1 SGHTA and CDR2 FQGTGA.

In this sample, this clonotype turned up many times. The CDR3 nucleotides read TGTGCCAGCAGCTTAGGAAGGGCCGCTTACAATGAGCAGTTCTTC. Amino acid sequence: CASSLGRAAYNEQFF. The gene calls are TRBV7-9 and TRBJ2-1; D gene uncertain. CDR3 size: 15 residues. Germline CDR1 SEHNR, CDR2 FQNEAQ (reference sequence). V lost 1 base and J lost 4, with 11 bases in between.

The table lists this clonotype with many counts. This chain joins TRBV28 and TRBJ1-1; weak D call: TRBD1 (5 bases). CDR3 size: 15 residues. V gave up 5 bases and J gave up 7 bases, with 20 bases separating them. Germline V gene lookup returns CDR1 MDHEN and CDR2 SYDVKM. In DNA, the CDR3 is TGTGCCAGCAGTCCACCCGACAGAGTGGAGGGTGAAGCTTTCTTT. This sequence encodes CASSPPDRVEGEAFF.

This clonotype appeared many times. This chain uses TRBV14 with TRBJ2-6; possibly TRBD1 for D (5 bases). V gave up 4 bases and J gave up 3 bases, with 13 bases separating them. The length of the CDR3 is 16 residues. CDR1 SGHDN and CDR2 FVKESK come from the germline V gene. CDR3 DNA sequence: TGTGCCAGCAGCCCGGACATAGGTTATGGGGCCAACGTCCTGACTTTC. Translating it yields CASSPDIGYGANVLTF.

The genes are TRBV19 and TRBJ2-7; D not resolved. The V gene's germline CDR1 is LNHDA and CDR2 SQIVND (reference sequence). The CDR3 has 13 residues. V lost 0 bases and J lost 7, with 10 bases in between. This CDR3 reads CASSIDIQTEQYF. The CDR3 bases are TGTGCCAGTAGTATAGATATCCAGACGGAGCAGTACTTC. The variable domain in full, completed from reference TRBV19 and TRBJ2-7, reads DGGITQSPKYLFRKEGQNVTLSCEQNLNHDAMYWYRQDPGQGLRLIYYSQIVNDFQKGDIAEGYSVSREKKESFPLTVTSAQKNPTAFYLCASSIDIQTEQYFGPGTRLTVT.

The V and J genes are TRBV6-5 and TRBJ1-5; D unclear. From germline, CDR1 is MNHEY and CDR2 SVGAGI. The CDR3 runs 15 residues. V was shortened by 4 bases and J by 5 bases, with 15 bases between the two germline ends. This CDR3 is CASSSFVNSHQPQHF. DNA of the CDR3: TGTGCCAGCAGTTCCTTCGTTAACAGCCATCAGCCCCAGCATTTT.

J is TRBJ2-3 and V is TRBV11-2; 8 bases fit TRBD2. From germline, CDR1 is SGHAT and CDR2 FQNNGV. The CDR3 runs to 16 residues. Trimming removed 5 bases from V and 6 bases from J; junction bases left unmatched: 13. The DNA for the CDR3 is TGTGCCAGCAGCCAAGGGGGGACTAGTAAATCCGATACGCAGTATTTT. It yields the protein CASSQGGTSKSDTQYF.

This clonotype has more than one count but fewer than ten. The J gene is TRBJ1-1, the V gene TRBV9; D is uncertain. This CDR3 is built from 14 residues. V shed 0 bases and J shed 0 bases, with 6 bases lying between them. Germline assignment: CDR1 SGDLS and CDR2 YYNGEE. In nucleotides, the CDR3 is TGTGCCAGCAGCGTAGGGGCGATGAACACTGAAGCTTTCTTT. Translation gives CASSVGAMNTEAFF.

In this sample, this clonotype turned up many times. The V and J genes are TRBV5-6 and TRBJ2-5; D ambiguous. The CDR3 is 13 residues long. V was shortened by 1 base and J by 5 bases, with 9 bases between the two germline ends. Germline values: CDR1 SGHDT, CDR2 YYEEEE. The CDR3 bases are TGTGCCAGCAGCTTGAGTTCCCGGGAGACCCAGTACTTC. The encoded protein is CASSLSSRETQYF. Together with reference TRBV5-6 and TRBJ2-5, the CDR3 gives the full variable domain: DAGVTQSPTHLIKTRGQQVTLRCSPKSGHDTVSWYQQALGQGPQFIFQYYEEEERQRGNFPDRFSGHQFPNYSSELNVNALLLGDSALYLCASSLSSRETQYFGPGTRLLVL.